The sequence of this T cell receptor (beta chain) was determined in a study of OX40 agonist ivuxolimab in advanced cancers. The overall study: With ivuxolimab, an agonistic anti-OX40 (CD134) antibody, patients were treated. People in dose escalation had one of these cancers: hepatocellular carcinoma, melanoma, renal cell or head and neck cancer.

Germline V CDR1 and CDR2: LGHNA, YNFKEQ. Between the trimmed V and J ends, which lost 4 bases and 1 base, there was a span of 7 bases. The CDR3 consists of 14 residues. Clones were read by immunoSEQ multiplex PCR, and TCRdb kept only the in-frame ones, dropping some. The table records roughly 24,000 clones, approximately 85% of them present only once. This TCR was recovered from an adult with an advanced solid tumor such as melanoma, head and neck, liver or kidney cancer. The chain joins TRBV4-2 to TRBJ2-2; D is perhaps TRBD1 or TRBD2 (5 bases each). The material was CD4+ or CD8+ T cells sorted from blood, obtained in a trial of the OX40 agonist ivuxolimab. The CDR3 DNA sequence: TGTGCCAGCAGCCTGGGACGGAACACCGGGGAGCTGTTTTTT. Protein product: CASSLGRNTGELFF.